These T cell receptor beta chains were read from a single sample in a study of T cell responses to AZD1222 COVID-19 vaccine. Libraries were prepared by immunoSEQ multiplex PCR; TCRdb keeps only in-frame clonotypes and omits some of them. The sample records 150,000 or so clones, 91% being singletons. The sample in question was peripheral blood, obtained on day 0 of AZD1222 vaccination. The origin of the receptors is an adult in good health. Both conserved end residues are part of each CDR3. The D gene is left open where the match is weak. The size field is filled for only some rows; it gives once, few, many or a size class.

j_call,v_call,d_call,clone_size,cdr3_nt,cdr3_aa
TRBJ1-2,TRBV18,TRBD1,NA,TGTGCCAGCTCACTGGCCGGGACAGGGGGCTTCTATGGCTATGGCTACACCTTC,CASSLAGTGGFYGYGYTF
TRBJ2-2,TRBV19,NA,once,TGTGCCAGTAGTACCTCTTTCGGTCCGGGGAACACCGGGGAGCTGTTTTTT,CASSTSFGPGNTGELFF
TRBJ1-2,TRBV11-3,NA,NA,TGTGCCAGCAGCCGATTAAAAGCGAACTATGGCTACACCTTC,CASSRLKANYGYTF
TRBJ2-1,TRBV7-9,NA,NA,TGTGCCAGCAGCGCCATAGGGCATGAGCAGTTCTTC,CASSAIGHEQFF
TRBJ1-2,TRBV11-2,NA,NA,TGTGCCAGCAGCTTAGATACAGGGAACTATGGCTACACCTTC,CASSLDTGNYGYTF
TRBJ2-7,TRBV27,TRBD1,NA,TGTGCCAGCAGTTCTCCGGGACAGGGACTTTACGAGCAGTACTTC,CASSSPGQGLYEQYF
TRBJ2-1,TRBV7-2,NA,once,TGTGCCAGCACCCTACTGGGCTCGGCCTCCTACAATGAGCAGTTCTTC,CASTLLGSASYNEQFF
TRBJ1-1,TRBV19,TRBD1,NA,TGTGCCAGTAGTATGGGACAGATGAACACTGAAGCTTTCTTT,CASSMGQMNTEAFF
TRBJ2-1,TRBV7-2,TRBD2,NA,TGTGCCAGCAACTCCGACGGCCAGCGGGGTTACAATGAGCAGTTCTTC,CASNSDGQRGYNEQFF
TRBJ2-7,TRBV11-2,NA,NA,TGTGCCAGCAGCCCCTTACAAGCTTACGAGCAGTACTTC,CASSPLQAYEQYF
TRBJ1-2,TRBV9,NA,few,TGTGCCAGCAGCAAGGGGTCAGAGGGCTACACCTTC,CASSKGSEGYTF
TRBJ1-2,TRBV7-2,TRBD1,NA,TGTGCCAGCAGCTCTGACAGGGTCGGGAATGGCTACACCTTC,CASSSDRVGNGYTF
TRBJ2-7,TRBV18,NA,NA,TGTGCCAGCTCACCAGTGAAAACCCATTCCTACGAGCAGTACTTC,CASSPVKTHSYEQYF
TRBJ2-5,TRBV24-1,TRBD2,NA,TGTGCCACCAGTGATCCCGGACTAGCGGGTGTGTACCAAGAGACCCAGTACTTC,CATSDPGLAGVYQETQYF
TRBJ1-6,TRBV16,NA,NA,TGTGCCAGCACCCCCGGGAGGGATTCACCCCTCCACTTT,CASTPGRDSPLHF
TRBJ1-1,TRBV27,TRBD1,NA,TGTGCCAGCAGTCCCCTCGGGGACAGGGGGCGCGGGTTCACTGAAGCTTTCTTT,CASSPLGDRGRGFTEAFF
TRBJ1-1,TRBV18,NA,NA,TGTGCCAGCTCACCACGAAGTACAGCGGACACTGAAGCTTTCTTT,CASSPRSTADTEAFF
TRBJ2-1,TRBV5-1,TRBD2,NA,TGCGCCAGCAGTTCCGAAGTTACTAGCGGGGGTCCCTCCTACAATGAGCAGTTCTTC,CASSSEVTSGGPSYNEQFF
TRBJ2-1,TRBV5-1,NA,NA,TGCGCCAGCAGCTTGGATTTGCACAATGAGCAGTTCTTC,CASSLDLHNEQFF
TRBJ2-2,TRBV3-1/TRBV3-2,NA,NA,TGTGCCAGCAGCCCCCGGGGGAATCACGGGGAGCTGTTTTTT,CASSPRGNHGELFF
TRBJ2-3,TRBV28,NA,NA,TGTGCCAGTATTGACTACAGGGGGGGGACAGATACGCAGTATTTT,CASIDYRGGTDTQYF
TRBJ2-7,TRBV7-3,TRBD2,NA,TGTGCCAGCAGCCAAGGGGCTAGCGGGGCCTACGAGCAGTACTTC,CASSQGASGAYEQYF
TRBJ2-3,TRBV30,NA,NA,TGTGCCTGGGGACTAAAGAGGGGGCAGACAGATACGCAGTATTTT,CAWGLKRGQTDTQYF
TRBJ2-7,TRBV12-3/TRBV12-4,NA,NA,TGTGCCAGCAGTTTATTGGGCGAGCAGTACTTC,CASSLLGEQYF
TRBJ1-5,TRBV6-5,NA,NA,TGTGCCAGCAGCCCAGGGATGTATCAGCCCCAGCATTTT,CASSPGMYQPQHF
TRBJ1-6,TRBV7-9,NA,NA,TGTGCCAGCAGCTTCCCGCCGGGGGGTCATAATTCACCCCTCCACTTT,CASSFPPGGHNSPLHF
TRBJ1-5,TRBV7-2,NA,NA,TGTGCCAGCAGTCCGTCCTGGGGGGATGTTCAGCCCCAGCATTTT,CASSPSWGDVQPQHF
TRBJ1-3,TRBV7-9,NA,NA,TGTGCCAGCAGCTTCGACAGCGTCTCTGGAAACACCATATATTTT,CASSFDSVSGNTIYF
TRBJ1-6,TRBV11-2,NA,NA,TGTGCCAGCAGCCTAAGGGGGGCGGGGAATTCACCCCTCCACTTT,CASSLRGAGNSPLHF
TRBJ2-1,TRBV19,TRBD1,NA,TGTGCCAGTAGACCGACAGGGGGCCCCTACAATGAGCAGTTCTTC,CASRPTGGPYNEQFF
TRBJ2-1,TRBV28,TRBD2,NA,TGTGCCAGCAGTTCCCCTAGGGTGCGGGGGGATTACAATGAGCAGTTCTTC,CASSSPRVRGDYNEQFF
TRBJ1-3,TRBV11-3,TRBD1,NA,TGTGCCAGCAGCCCTTACACGACAGGGTCTCGAGAAGACACCATATATTTT,CASSPYTTGSREDTIYF
TRBJ2-7,TRBV7-6,TRBD2,NA,TGTGCCAGCAGCTTACGGGGAGGGGTCTCCTACGAGCAGTACTTC,CASSLRGGVSYEQYF
TRBJ2-5,TRBV30,NA,once,TGTGCCTGGACACAGGGAGAAGAGACCCAGTACTTC,CAWTQGEETQYF
TRBJ1-2,TRBV18,NA,once,TGTGCCAGCTCACCGGGAGGGGATAACTATGGCTACACCTTC,CASSPGGDNYGYTF
TRBJ2-1,TRBV7-8,NA,NA,TGTGCCAGCAGCTTACTCGGTAGGGATATGATCAATGAGCAGTTCTTC,CASSLLGRDMINEQFF
TRBJ1-2,TRBV24-1,NA,NA,TGTGCCACCAAGCCAGGGGCGGGTGGCTACACCTTC,CATKPGAGGYTF
TRBJ2-1,TRBV3-1/TRBV3-2,TRBD2,NA,TGTGCCAGCAGCCAAGTGCCCCGGACTAGCGGGAGTGGCTCCTACAATGAGCAGTTCTTC,CASSQVPRTSGSGSYNEQFF
TRBJ2-3,TRBV5-1,NA,NA,TGCGCCAGCTTCAGGGGCGGGGGAGATACGCAGTATTTT,CASFRGGGDTQYF
TRBJ1-1,TRBV6-5,NA,NA,TGTGCCAGCTCGGGCATGAACACTGAAGCTTTCTTT,CASSGMNTEAFF
TRBJ2-1,TRBV4-3,NA,NA,TGCGCCAGCAGCCAAGCAAGAGGGCGTGAGCAGTTCTTC,CASSQARGREQFF
TRBJ1-1,TRBV11-3,NA,NA,TGTGCCAGTAGCACCAACACTGAAGCTTTCTTT,CASSTNTEAFF
TRBJ1-1,TRBV12-3/TRBV12-4,TRBD1,NA,TGTGCCAGCAGTCCACAGGGGGCGGGGAGTGCTTTCTTT,CASSPQGAGSAFF
TRBJ1-5,TRBV19,NA,NA,TGTGCCAGTAGTATTCTGGGGAATCAGCCCCAGCATTTT,CASSILGNQPQHF
TRBJ1-1,TRBV7-3,NA,NA,TGTGCCAGCAGCTTAGGATGGAACACTGAAGCTTTCTTT,CASSLGWNTEAFF